These 18 T cell receptor beta chains came from one sample sequenced in a study of T cell responses to AZD1222 COVID-19 vaccine. The protocol was immunoSEQ multiplex PCR, while the TCRdb copy is restricted to in-frame clones and leaves out a portion. Here the sample spans about 63,000 clones, about four fifths being singletons. Source: peripheral blood, taken 28 days after the second AZD1222 dose. All receptors derive from an adult who received the AZD1222 COVID-19 vaccine.

V is TRBV6-1 and J is TRBJ2-3; D might be TRBD2 (6 bases). From germline, CDR1 is MNHNS and CDR2 SASEGT. Trimming removed 3 bases from V and 1 base from J, with 11 bases in between. This CDR3 region has 15 residues. CDR3: CASSERGDGTDTQYF. The CDR3 nucleotides are TGTGCCAGCAGTGAGCGGGGCGACGGCACAGATACGCAGTATTTT.

The chain employs TRBV14 and TRBJ2-5; the D call may be TRBD1 or TRBD2 (5 bases each). The germline CDR1 and CDR2 sequences are SGHDN and FVKESK. The CDR3 has 14 amino acids. Trimming took 1 base from V and 4 from J, leaving 10 bases between them. The CDR3 reads CASSQAGHGETQYF. CDR3 coding DNA: TGTGCCAGCAGCCAAGCGGGGCACGGAGAGACCCAGTACTTC.

This chain links TRBV10-3 with TRBJ1-3, with 7 nucleotides matching TRBD1. Germline trimming cut 10 bases from V and 0 bases from J; bases unmatched to any gene: 9. The CDR3 consists of 15 residues. The V gene's germline CDR1 is ENHRY and CDR2 SYGVKD. CDR3 nucleotide sequence: TGTGCCACGCGGGGGACAGCGAACTCTGGAAACACCATATATTTT. Protein product: CATRGTANSGNTIYF.

The chain combines TRBV6-2 or TRBV6-3 with TRBJ2-1; 7 bases are a match to TRBD1. The CDR3 runs to 17 residues. The germline gives CDR1 MNHEY, CDR2 SVGEGT. After removal of 6 bases from V and 0 bases from J, the junction contained 11 bases not matched to a gene. The CDR3 sequence: CASSNAWDRSSYNEQFF. CDR3 in DNA: TGTGCCAGCAGCAACGCGTGGGACAGAAGCTCCTACAATGAGCAGTTCTTC.

The chain combines TRBV3-1 (or the pseudogene TRBV3-2) with TRBJ1-2; D is unresolved. The CDR3 runs to 14 residues. Trimming stripped 0 bases from V and 6 bases from J, with 11 bases between. CDR1 LGHDT and CDR2 YNNKEL come from the germline V gene (reference sequence). The CDR3 sequence is CASSQETARDGYTF. CDR3 bases: TGTGCCAGCAGCCAAGAAACAGCAAGGGATGGCTACACCTTC.

This chain connects TRBV9 to TRBJ2-3, with 9 bases lining up with TRBD1. The V and J ends lost 4 bases and 2 bases, in that order; junction bases with no gene match: 5. Germline loops: CDR1 SGDLS, CDR2 YYNGEE. The CDR3 is 15 amino acids. CDR3 in amino acids: CASSPRQGDTDTQYF. In DNA form, the CDR3 reads TGTGCCAGCAGCCCCCGACAGGGGGACACAGATACGCAGTATTTT.

The genes are TRBV19 and TRBJ1-1; no clear D. With 5 bases removed from V and 0 bases from J, the gap between germline ends came to 4 bases. Germline lookup yields CDR1 LNHDA and CDR2 SQIVND (reference sequence). The CDR3 contains 12 residues. The CDR3: CASSWLNTEAFF. In DNA form, the CDR3 reads TGTGCCAGTAGTTGGCTGAACACTGAAGCTTTCTTT.

CDR3: CASSQRLYGELFF. The DNA for the CDR3 is TGCGCCAGCAGCCAAAGACTATACGGGGAGCTGTTTTTT. The chain combines TRBV4-1 with TRBJ2-2; possibly TRBD2 for D (5 bases). In germline, CDR1 is MGHRA, CDR2 YSYEKL. This CDR3 contains 13 residues. The V end was cut by 2 bases, the J end by 7 bases, with 8 bases between.

This clone appeared once. This sequence joins TRBV6-1 and TRBJ1-5; no clear D. Germline assignment: CDR1 MNHNS and CDR2 SASEGT. CDR3 length equals 13 residues. Trimming took off 3 bases at V and 3 bases at J, with 6 bases between the two ends. In DNA, the CDR3 is TGTGCCAGCAGTGACGGAGTCAATCAGCCCCAGCATTTT. This sequence encodes CASSDGVNQPQHF.

This rearrangement joins TRBV21-1 to TRBJ2-7; the table's D call, TRBD2, has no DNA check behind it. TRBV21-1 is reported as a pseudogene. This CDR3 is 15 amino acids long. This CDR3 reads CASKGISGAKYEQYF. The CDR3 nucleotides read TGTGCCAGCAAGGGGATTAGCGGGGCGAAGTACGAGCAGTACTTC.

The chain has TRBV9 and TRBJ1-4, with D possibly matching TRBD1 (6 bases). The length of the CDR3 is 13 residues. V was shortened by 0 bases and J by 6 bases, with 6 bases between the two germline ends. Germline CDR1 SGDLS, CDR2 YYNGEE. The CDR3 spells CASSVDRDEKLFF. The CDR3 DNA reads as TGTGCCAGCAGCGTAGACAGGGATGAAAAACTGTTTTTT. Full variable domain (missing parts from reference TRBV9 and TRBJ1-4): DSGVTQTPKHLITATGQRVTLRCSPRSGDLSVYWYQQSLDQGLQFLIQYYNGEERAKGNILERFSAQQFPDLHSELNLSSLELGDSALYFCASSVDRDEKLFFGSGTQLSVL.

The rearrangement links TRBV28 to TRBJ1-2; D not certain. The V end was cut by 6 bases, the J end by 6 bases, with 14 bases between. The CDR3 is 13 amino acids. The germline V gene has CDR1 MDHEN and CDR2 SYDVKM. The CDR3 DNA reads TGTGCCAGCAGCTCGAATGGGGTCAATGGCTACACCTTC. The encoded protein is CASSSNGVNGYTF.

The chain combines TRBV20-1 with TRBJ2-2; D remains unclear. The CDR3 is 13 residues long. Germline CDR1 reads DFQATT; CDR2 reads SNEGSKA (reference sequence). Trimming removed 3 bases at V and 2 bases at J, with 7 bases between. CDR3 loop: CSASRLNTGELFF. CDR3 in DNA: TGCAGTGCTAGTCGGCTAAACACCGGGGAGCTGTTTTTT.

This chain uses TRBV4-1 with TRBJ1-5, with D unresolved. The germline CDR1 and CDR2 sequences are MGHRA and YSYEKL. This CDR3 has 16 amino acids. Trimming took 0 bases from V and 6 from J, leaving 15 bases between them. The CDR3 DNA reads as TGCGCCAGCAGCCAAGAGAGGAGCCAGGTTCTTCAGCCCCAGCATTTT. Its translation: CASSQERSQVLQPQHF.

This chain uses TRBV14 with TRBJ1-2; TRBD1 is a possible D gene (6 bases). Germline V CDR1 and CDR2: SGHDN, FVKESK. V was shortened by 3 bases and J by 0 bases, with 17 bases between the two germline ends. The length of the CDR3 is 17 residues. CDR3 in DNA: TGTGCCAGCAGCCACCTTCGGCGGACAGATCCTAACTATGGCTACACCTTC. Residues: CASSHLRRTDPNYGYTF.

The chain links TRBV19 to TRBJ1-2; D call uncertain. V lost 5 bases, J lost 4 bases, and 8 bases lay in between. Per germline, CDR1 LNHDA and CDR2 SQIVND (reference sequence). The CDR3 sequence is 12 residues long. The CDR3 region has the DNA TGTGCCAGTAGTCCCGGGTTCTATGGCTACACCTTC. Residues: CASSPGFYGYTF.

The rearrangement links TRBV5-8 to TRBJ2-3, with 7 positions matching TRBD2. Unmatched junction bases numbered 20, after V lost 4 bases and J lost 6 bases. The length of the CDR3 is 18 residues. Germline CDR1 SGHTS, CDR2 YDEGEE. CDR3 sequence: CASSRSRLAGPLGDTQYF. DNA for the CDR3: TGTGCCAGCAGCCGTTCTCGTTTAGCGGGTCCCCTTGGGGATACGCAGTATTTT.

The CDR3 loop reads CASSLSGTGASYEQYF. DNA of the CDR3: TGTGCCAGCAGCTTGTCCGGGACTGGGGCGTCCTACGAGCAGTACTTC. V gene TRBV5-5 combines with J gene TRBJ2-7, with D maybe TRBD2 (6 bases). The CDR3 covers 16 residues. Trimming pared 1 base from V and 1 base from J, leaving 15 bases between. Germline V lookup: CDR1 SGHKS, CDR2 YYEKEE (reference sequence).